What follows is one T cell receptor beta chain and its context. PCR was performed using 60 Vbeta and 13 Jbeta primers. Original methodology: Approximately 11 million shared chains were among the about 80 million unique TCR beta chains that a later analysis counted. The table came from immunoSEQ multiplex PCR; TCRdb's copy has only in-frame clones and leaves some out. V, J and clone size are those of that table, while D and trimming were read from the DNA. The sample records roughly 120,000 clones, more than 70% being singletons. This sample was included in a study of cytomegalovirus exposure and HLA in healthy donors. The V end lost 6 bases, the J end lost 8 bases, and 14 bases lay between the germline ends. This CDR3 contains 13 residues. Per the germline V gene, CDR1 is LNHDA and CDR2 is SQIVND (reference sequence).

Sample: PBMCs. The chain links TRBV19 to TRBJ2-1, with D perhaps matching TRBD1 (6 bases). The TCR sequence derives from a human donor in good health. CDR3: CASRDDRRDEQFF. The CDR3 DNA sequence: TGTGCCAGTAGAGACGACAGGCGGGATGAGCAGTTCTTC.